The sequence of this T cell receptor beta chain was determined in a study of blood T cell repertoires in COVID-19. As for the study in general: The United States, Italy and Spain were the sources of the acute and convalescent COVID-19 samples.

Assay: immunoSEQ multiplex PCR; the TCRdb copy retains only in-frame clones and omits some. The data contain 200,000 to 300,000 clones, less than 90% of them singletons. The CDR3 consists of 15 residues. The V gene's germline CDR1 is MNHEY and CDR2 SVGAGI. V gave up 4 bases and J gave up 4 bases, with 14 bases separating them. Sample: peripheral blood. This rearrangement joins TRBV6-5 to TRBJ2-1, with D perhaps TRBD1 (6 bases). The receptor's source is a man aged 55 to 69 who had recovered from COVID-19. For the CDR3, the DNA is TGTGCCAGCAGTTTTGCAGGGGCTCAGTACAATGAGCAGTTCTTC. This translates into CASSFAGAQYNEQFF.